This T cell receptor (beta chain) was found in a study of blood T cell repertoires in COVID-19. Clinical history reported by participants formed the basis on which cohorts were assigned. As originally analysed: The authors estimated nucleated cell counts from reference gene primer amplification. TCRdb keeps only in-frame clones here, not all; method: immunoSEQ multiplex PCR. The V and J calls and clone size come from that table; D and trimming were worked out from the DNA. The top ten clones hold less than 8% of a sample with around 200,000 clones, over 75% of them seen once. V was pared by 1 base and J by 4 bases, with 5 bases of the junction left unmatched. Germline V gene data show CDR1 as LGHDT and CDR2 as YNNKEL (reference sequence). There are 16 residues in the CDR3.

The clonotype originates from a woman in her 40s with acute COVID-19. The sequenced sample consisted of PBMCs or T cells enriched from blood (not recorded which). The J gene is TRBJ1-2, the V gene TRBV3-1 (or the pseudogene TRBV3-2); TRBD1 matches 11 bases. CDR3 sequence (DNA): TGTGCCAGCAGCCAAGTTGGACAGGGGGCATTCTATGGCTACACCTTC. Its protein is CASSQVGQGAFYGYTF.